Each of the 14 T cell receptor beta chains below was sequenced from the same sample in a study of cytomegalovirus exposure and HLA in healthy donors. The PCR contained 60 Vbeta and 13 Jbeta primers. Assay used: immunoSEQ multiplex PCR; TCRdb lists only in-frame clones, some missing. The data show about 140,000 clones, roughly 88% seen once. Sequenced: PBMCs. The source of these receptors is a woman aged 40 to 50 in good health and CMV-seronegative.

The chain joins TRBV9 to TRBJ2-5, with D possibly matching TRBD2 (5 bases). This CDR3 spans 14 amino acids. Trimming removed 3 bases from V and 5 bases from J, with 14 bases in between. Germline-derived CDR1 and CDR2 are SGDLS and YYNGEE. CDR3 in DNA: TGTGCCAGCAGCGCGACCGGCCCGGGGGAGACCCAGTACTTC. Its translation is CASSATGPGETQYF.

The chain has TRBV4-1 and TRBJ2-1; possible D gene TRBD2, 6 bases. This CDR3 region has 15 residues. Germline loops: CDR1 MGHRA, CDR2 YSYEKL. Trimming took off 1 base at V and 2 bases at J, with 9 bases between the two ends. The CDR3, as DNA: TGCGCCAGCAGCCAAGGCCTAGCGCCCTACAATGAGCAGTTCTTC. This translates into CASSQGLAPYNEQFF.

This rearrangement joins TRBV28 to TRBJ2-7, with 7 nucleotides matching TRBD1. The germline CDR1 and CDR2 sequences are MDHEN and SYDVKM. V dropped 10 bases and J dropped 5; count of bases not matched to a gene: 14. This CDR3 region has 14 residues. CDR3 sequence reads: CATGPAGGINEQYF. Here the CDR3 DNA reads TGTGCCACCGGGCCGGCAGGGGGTATCAACGAGCAGTACTTC.

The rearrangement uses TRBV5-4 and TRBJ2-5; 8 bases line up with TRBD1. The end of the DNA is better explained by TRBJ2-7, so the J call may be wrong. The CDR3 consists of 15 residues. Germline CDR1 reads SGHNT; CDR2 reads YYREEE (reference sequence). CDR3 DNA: TGTGCCAGCAGCTTCGGACAGGGAGGTAACTACGAGCAGTACTTC. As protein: CASSFGQGGNYEQYF.

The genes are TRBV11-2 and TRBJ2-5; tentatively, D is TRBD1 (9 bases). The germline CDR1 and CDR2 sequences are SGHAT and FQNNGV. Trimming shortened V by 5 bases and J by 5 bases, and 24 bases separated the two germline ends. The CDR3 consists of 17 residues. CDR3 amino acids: CASSPDRGAGVGETQYF. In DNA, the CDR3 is TGTGCCAGCAGCCCGGACAGGGGAGCGGGAGTCGGGGAGACCCAGTACTTC.

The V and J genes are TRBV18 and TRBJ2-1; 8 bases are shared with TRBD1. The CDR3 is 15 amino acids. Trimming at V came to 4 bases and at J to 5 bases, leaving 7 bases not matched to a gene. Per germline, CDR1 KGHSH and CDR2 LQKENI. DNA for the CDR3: TGTGCCAGCTCACGTGCAGGGGGCGGGCACAATGAGCAGTTCTTC. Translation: CASSRAGGGHNEQFF.

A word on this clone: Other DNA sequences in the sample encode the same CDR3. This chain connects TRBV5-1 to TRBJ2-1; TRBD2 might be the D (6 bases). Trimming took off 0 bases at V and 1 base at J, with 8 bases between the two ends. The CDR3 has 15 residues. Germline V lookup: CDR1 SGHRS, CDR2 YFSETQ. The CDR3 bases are TGCGCCAGCAGCTTGGGCGGGACGTCCTACAATGAGCAGTTCTTC. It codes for CASSLGGTSYNEQFF.

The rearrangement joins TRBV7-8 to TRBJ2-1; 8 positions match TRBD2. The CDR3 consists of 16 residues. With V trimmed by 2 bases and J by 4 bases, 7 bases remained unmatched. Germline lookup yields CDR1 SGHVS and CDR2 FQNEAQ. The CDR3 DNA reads TGTGCCAGCAGCTTATATGCTAGCGGGCAGTACAATGAGCAGTTCTTC. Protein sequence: CASSLYASGQYNEQFF.

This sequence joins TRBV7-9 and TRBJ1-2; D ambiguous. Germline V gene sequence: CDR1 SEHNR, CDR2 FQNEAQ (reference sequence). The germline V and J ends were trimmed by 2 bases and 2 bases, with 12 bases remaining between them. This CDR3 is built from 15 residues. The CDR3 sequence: CASSLTAGGNYGYTF. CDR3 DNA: TGTGCCAGCAGCTTAACAGCTGGAGGAAACTATGGCTACACCTTC.

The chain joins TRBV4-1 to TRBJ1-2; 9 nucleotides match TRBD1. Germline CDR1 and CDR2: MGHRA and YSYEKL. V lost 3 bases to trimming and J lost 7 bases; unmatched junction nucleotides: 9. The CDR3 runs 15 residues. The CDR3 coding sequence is TGCGCCAGCAGCCAGGCTATAACAGGGGGCGCTGGCTACACCTTC. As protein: CASSQAITGGAGYTF.

The CDR3 DNA reads as TGTGCCAGCAGCCCGGCGGTAGCGGGTTACGAGCAGTACTTC. It specifies CASSPAVAGYEQYF. The chain links TRBV5-6 to TRBJ2-7; 7 bases align to TRBD2. J lost 4 bases, V lost 4 bases, and 8 bases had no gene match. CDR3 size: 14 residues. Germline CDR1 reads SGHDT; CDR2 reads YYEEEE.

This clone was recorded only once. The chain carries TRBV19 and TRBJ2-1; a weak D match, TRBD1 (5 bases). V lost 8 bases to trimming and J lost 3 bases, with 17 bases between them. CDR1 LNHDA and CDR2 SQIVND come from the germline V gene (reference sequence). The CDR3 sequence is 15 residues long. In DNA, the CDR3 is TGTGCCAGTGGTGCCGACAGTAGGATCTACAATGAGCAGTTCTTC. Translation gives CASGADSRIYNEQFF.

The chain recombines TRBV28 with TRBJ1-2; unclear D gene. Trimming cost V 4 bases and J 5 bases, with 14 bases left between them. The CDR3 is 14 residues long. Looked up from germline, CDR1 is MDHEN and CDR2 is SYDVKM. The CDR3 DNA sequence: TGTGCCAGCAGTTACATGGACTCACTATATGGCTACACCTTC. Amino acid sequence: CASSYMDSLYGYTF.

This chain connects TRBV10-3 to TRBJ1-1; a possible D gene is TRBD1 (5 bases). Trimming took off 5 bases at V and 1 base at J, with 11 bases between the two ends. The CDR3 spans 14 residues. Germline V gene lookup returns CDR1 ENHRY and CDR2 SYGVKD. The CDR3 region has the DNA TGTGCCATCAGTAATCTACAGGCGAACACTGAAGCTTTCTTT. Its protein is CAISNLQANTEAFF.